The table lists the clone carrying this T cell receptor beta chain with a few counts. Its antigen remains unidentified. Per the germline V gene, CDR1 is DFQATT and CDR2 is SNEGSKA (reference sequence). The CDR3 loop spans 14 amino acids. The ends were cut back, 3 bases at V and 0 bases at J, with 9 bases in the middle. The study isolated at least 6 million PBMCs from each sample. It was with a sample-barcoded 5' primer and a J-beta primer mix that a second PCR of roughly 7 to 12 cycles was run. With 12 random nucleotides, a template-switch adaptor tagged each individual cDNA molecule. MiXCR, run by TCRdb on the 5' RACE reads, gives a single entry per CDR3 protein. Of about 670,000 distinct CDR3 sequences detected, roughly 43% appear once; the ten largest clones hold about 30%. The sample is drawn from a study of blood T cells in healthy people across ages. Study outcomes and limitations: Any conclusive comparison of naive versus antigen-experienced cells was prevented by using unsorted PBMCs. Fewer expanded clones and more diversity marked long-lived versus aged donors.

Sequencing was carried out using blood. J is TRBJ1-5 and V is TRBV20-1, with no clear D. The clonotype was recovered from a man of 80 years or more in good health. CDR3 DNA sequence: TGCAGTGCTAGCAGCGGCTCTAGCAATCAGCCCCAGCATTTT. Translation: CSASSGSSNQPQHF.